The source of this T cell receptor beta chain is a study of blood T cell repertoires in COVID-19. V lost 8 bases to trimming and J lost 6 bases, with 20 bases between them. CDR1 is LNHDA and CDR2 is SQIVND in the germline V gene (reference sequence). There are 15 residues in the CDR3. TCRdb keeps only in-frame clones here, not all; method: immunoSEQ multiplex PCR. The sample has 140,000 to 150,000 clones, over 80% seen once. The clonotype comes from a woman in her fifties or sixties who had been exposed to COVID-19. The material sequenced was PBMCs or T cells enriched from blood (not recorded which). The gene calls are TRBV19 and TRBJ1-5; D is perhaps TRBD1 (5 bases). CDR3 in DNA: TGTGCCAGTGAGAAGGACACACGAAGGAGTCAGCCCCAGCATTTT. It yields the protein CASEKDTRRSQPQHF.